This TCR beta chain was sequenced during a study of T-cell reconstitution after alpha-beta-depleted transplantation in children. Germline values: CDR1 SGHRS, CDR2 YFSETQ. With V trimmed by 6 bases and J by 6 bases, 4 bases remained unmatched. The CDR3 sequence is 15 residues long. Construction of the TCRbeta library involved unique molecular identifiers. TCRdb reprocessed the PCR reads with MiXCR, giving one entry per CDR3 protein. There are about 340,000 distinct CDR3 sequences in the sample; under 13% occur only once, and under 3% lies in the top ten. The origin of this receptor is a human donor who donated a stem cell graft to a child with acute lymphoblastic leukemia. The source material was PBMCs from the stem cell graft donor, sampled from the stem cell graft. J is TRBJ2-2 and V is TRBV5-1, with TRBD2 matching over 14 bases. This CDR3 reads CASTGTSGRAGELFF. CDR3 DNA sequence: TGCGCCAGCACTGGGACTAGCGGGAGAGCCGGGGAGCTGTTTTTT. The variable domain in full, completed from reference TRBV5-1 and TRBJ2-2, reads KAGVTQTPRYLIKTRGQQVTLSCSPISGHRSVSWYQQTPGQGLQFLFEYFSETQRNKGNFPGRFSGRQFSNSRSEMNVSTLELGDSALYLCASTGTSGRAGELFFGEGSRLTVL.